This TCR beta chain was sequenced for a study of T-cell memory formation after mild COVID-19. On the study more broadly: Each donor largely had its own TCR clusters. Study observations and caveats: Cross-reactive memory apparently joined, as some responding clones appeared in pre-infection memory. Contracting clones from day 15 to 85 had balanced CD4/CD8; later expanders favoured CD4+. Researchers report contracting CD4+ clones mostly in CM and EM, with CD8+ clones in EMRA.

Germline V CDR1 and CDR2: LGHDT, YNNKEL (reference sequence). Trimming cost V 4 bases and J 0 bases, with 6 bases left between them. The CDR3 contains 13 residues. This clonotype was counted ten times or more. Its specificity is not known. In TCRdb, the 5' RACE reads were re-called with MiXCR into one record per CDR3 protein. The repertoire holds 300,000 to 350,000 distinct CDR3 sequences, with 10% to 15% as singletons. Source material: PBMCs or a T cell subset sorted from them (not recorded which). The sequence was collected from a man between 18 and 35 years old who had mild COVID-19 (a few samples of this study predate the infection). Cell type and time point are not known. This chain connects TRBV3-1 to TRBJ2-5; no clear D. For the CDR3, the DNA is TGTGCCAGCAGCCGGTCCGACCAAGAGACCCAGTACTTC. Its translation: CASSRSDQETQYF.